The rows below give T cell receptor beta chains drawn from one sample of a study of CD8 T cells in ankylosing spondylitis. TCRdb reanalysed the 5' RACE reads using MiXCR and keeps one entry per CDR3 protein. The sample has 230,000 or so distinct CDR3 sequences, about 24% seen once. The specimen sequenced was blood, either unsorted or a sorted T cell fraction (not recorded which). These receptor sequences come from a male donor with ankylosing spondylitis or in good health (not recorded which). Both conserved end residues are part of each CDR3. The D gene is left open where the match is weak. Only some rows state a clone size, as once, few, many or a class for expanded clones.

V gene	D gene	J gene	clone size	CDR3 DNA	CDR3 protein
TRBV24-1	TRBD1	TRBJ2-5	.	TGTGCCACCAGTGCCGCTCCGGGACAGGGCTTCGAGACCCAGTACTTC	CATSAAPGQGFETQYF
TRBV12-3/TRBV12-4	.	TRBJ1-3	many	TGTGCCAGCAGTATTAGGGAGGGGGCTGGAAACACCATATATTTT	CASSIREGAGNTIYF
TRBV18	TRBD1	TRBJ2-5	.	TGTGCCAGCTCAGCGGACAGGCAAGAGACCCAGTACTTC	CASSADRQETQYF
TRBV2	.	TRBJ2-7	.	TGTGCCAGCCGCTGGGACACATCCTACGAGCAGTACTTC	CASRWDTSYEQYF
TRBV20-1	.	TRBJ2-5	.	TGCAGTGCACCTTCCGGGACCTTCCGGGAGACCCAGTACTTC	CSAPSGTFRETQYF
TRBV20-1	.	TRBJ1-1	few	TGCAGTGCCACCGTGGGCAGGGCCACTGAAGCTTTCTTT	CSATVGRATEAFF
TRBV24-1	.	TRBJ2-3	few	TGTGCCACCAGTGACCTTCGACAGGGCGGGGGGCAGTATTTT	CATSDLRQGGGQYF
TRBV20-1	.	TRBJ2-1	many	TGCAGTGCTAGAGGGCGGTTTTACAATGAGCAGTTCTTC	CSARGRFYNEQFF
TRBV20-1	TRBD1	TRBJ2-3	many	TGCAGTGCCCCTCGGGACAGCGGACCAGATACGCAGTATTTT	CSAPRDSGPDTQYF
TRBV12-3/TRBV12-4	.	TRBJ2-1	.	TGTGCCAGCAGTTTTAACAGTGCCTACAATGAGCAGTTCTTC	CASSFNSAYNEQFF
TRBV12-3/TRBV12-4	.	TRBJ2-1	few	TGTGCCAGCAGGGCCGGAAGGAACGCCTACAATGAGCAGTTCTTC	CASRAGRNAYNEQFF
TRBV21-1	.	TRBJ1-1	many	TGTGCCAGTAACTCAAGACTGAACACTGAAGCTTTCTTT	CASNSRLNTEAFF